What follows is one T cell receptor beta chain and its context. Its antigen is undetermined. A read error may be the cause here, since a much bigger clone is one base away. These data are taken from a study of metastatic and nonmetastatic thyroid tumors. Study as a whole: The comparison covered peripheral blood and tumor or nodule tissue in malignant and benign thyroid patients. Overall study results and limits: As reported, TCR beta diversity in blood and tumor was significantly higher in malignant thyroid tumors than in benign nodules.

This CDR3 has 12 amino acids. Germline CDR1 is MNHNS and CDR2 is SASEGT. Thyroid surgery had not been preceded by any treatment in any patient. Original processing notes: The study's classifier, a distant-metastasis tool for papillary thyroid cancer, was built using CDR3 differences across clinicopathological groups. TCRdb reprocessed the PCR reads using MiXCR. These V and J calls derive from TCRdb rather than the authors' analysis. This repertoire shows over 35,000 clones, approximately 16% found once; its top ten account for 9.9%. Specimen: tumor tissue. This TCR was sampled from a female donor with papillary thyroid cancer or a benign thyroid nodule (not recorded which). Some clones in this sample may be carry-over from other donors' samples. The chain couples TRBV6-1 to TRBJ2-1; D is possibly TRBD1 or TRBD2 (5 bases each). CDR3 DNA sequence: TGTGCCAGCGAGGGGCGGAACAATGAGCAGCTCTTC. Protein sequence: CASEGRNNEQLF.